Below, 3 T cell receptor beta chains from the same sample are listed, as sequenced in a study of CXCR3-negative and CXCR3-positive naive CD8 T cells. Through 5' RACE with UMI labels, the TRB cDNA libraries were prepared. Reanalyzing the 5' RACE reads, TCRdb keeps one entry per CDR3 protein, without DNA. Recorded for this sample: under 85,000 distinct CDR3 sequences. Sequenced material: naive CXCR3- CD8+ T cells from blood. The subset: CD45RO-CCR7+CD27+CD95- naive CD8+ T cells lacking CXCR3 (TNR3-). These receptors were obtained from a human donor in good health. Some clones in this sample may be carry-over from other donors' samples.

The chain combines TRBV4-1 with TRBJ1-5; with no DNA, the TCRdb D assignment of TRBD1 cannot be verified. The CDR3 extends over 14 amino acids. Germline assignment: CDR1 MGHRA and CDR2 YSYEKL. The CDR3 spells CASSGTVSNQPQHF.

V usage is TRBV6-5 and J usage is TRBJ2-3; with no DNA, the TCRdb D assignment of TRBD2 cannot be verified. This CDR3 region has 15 residues. Per the germline V gene, CDR1 is MNHEY and CDR2 is SVGAGI. The chain's CDR3 is CASSIAGASTDTQYF.

This sequence joins TRBV5-1 and TRBJ1-3. Per the germline V gene, CDR1 is SGHRS and CDR2 is YFSETQ. The CDR3 is made up of 12 amino acids. CDR3: CASSFPRIATTF.